This T cell receptor beta chain originates from a study of follicular helper T cells after annual influenza vaccination. TCRdb's table, derived via immunoSEQ multiplex PCR, lists solely in-frame clones and lacks some. This sample yields fewer than 11,000 clones, of which more than 65% are seen a single time; over 3.5% belongs to the top ten. Findings and caveats of the study: Yearly vaccinations repeatedly recalled conserved clonotypes in ICOS+CD38+ cTfh.

Points on this clone: Its antigen is undetermined.

The time point denotes: 2015-2016 season, pre-vaccination. Before and after seasonal inactivated influenza vaccination, adults gave blood for sorting CD4 subsets for sequencing. Subjects lived in the community and lacked influenza vaccine within the prior 6 months. Per the germline V gene, CDR1 is MNHNY and CDR2 is SVGAGI (reference sequence). Trimming cost V 6 bases and J 0 bases, with 15 bases left between them. The CDR3 has 16 residues. The sample here was CXCR5+ CD38- circulating T follicular helper cells from blood, taken on the day of influenza vaccination. Indicated subset: circulating Tfh, non-naive CD4+CXCR5+PD-1+ (ICOS+CD38+ or ICOS-CD38-). This chain links TRBV6-6 with TRBJ2-1, with D tentatively TRBD1 (6 bases). The sequence came from an adult who received the influenza vaccine. CDR3 sequence reads: CASSPGTTSSYNEQFF. CDR3 nucleotide sequence: TGTGCCAGCAGCCCTGGGACAACGAGCTCCTACAATGAGCAGTTCTTC.